Below are 10 T cell receptor beta chains sequenced from a single sample in a study of T-cell reconstitution after alpha-beta-depleted transplantation in children. Unique molecular identifiers tagged the TCRbeta library. TCRdb re-analysed the PCR reads in MiXCR, keeping a single row per CDR3 protein. Among about 980,000 distinct CDR3 sequences listed, 25% to 30% were seen once. Here the sequenced sample was PBMCs, mostly from graft donor cells, taken 360 days after TCRalphabeta/CD19-depleted stem cell transplant. Receptors were obtained from a boy under two years old who had a stem cell transplant for SCID, so the T cells may come from the graft donor.

This clonotype was seen a few times. This rearrangement joins TRBV2 to TRBJ2-5; 7 bases are a match to TRBD2. V gave up 5 bases and J gave up 5 bases; unmatched junction bases: 14. Germline V lookup: CDR1 SNHLY, CDR2 FYNNEI. The CDR3 runs to 16 residues. The CDR3 DNA follows: TGTGCCAGCAGTAATTGGGAGGGGTCTATCCGGGAGACCCAGTACTTC. Protein sequence: CASSNWEGSIRETQYF.

This clonotype occurred a few times. This chain links TRBV6-1 with TRBJ1-6; weak D call: TRBD1 (6 bases). This CDR3 spans 15 amino acids. The germline V and J ends were trimmed by 5 bases and 12 bases, with 20 bases remaining between them. Per the germline V gene, CDR1 is MNHNS and CDR2 is SASEGT. The CDR3 nucleotides read TGTGCCAGCAGTCCTCGGTTAGTGGGGGGCCTACCCCTCCACTTT. This translates into CASSPRLVGGLPLHF.

This clonotype was counted a few times. The V call is TRBV10-3, the J call TRBJ2-7; D is ambiguous. V lost 0 bases and J lost 2, with 11 bases in between. Germline assignment: CDR1 ENHRY and CDR2 SYGVKD. This CDR3 is 15 amino acids long. CDR3 bases: TGTGCCATCAGTGAGTCGGGCAGGTTTACCTACGAGCAGTACTTC. It is translated as CAISESGRFTYEQYF.

This clonotype has more than one count but fewer than ten. The rearrangement links TRBV5-1 to TRBJ2-1, with 7 positions matching TRBD1. V shed 2 bases, J shed 5 bases, and the junction held 4 bases outside the gene matches. The CDR3 runs 14 residues. Germline V gene data show CDR1 as SGHRS and CDR2 as YFSETQ. The CDR3 nucleotides read TGCGCCAGCAGCTTACAGGGGACGGACAATGAGCAGTTCTTC. Translation: CASSLQGTDNEQFF.

The V and J genes are TRBV24-1 and TRBJ2-5; 14 bases are shared with TRBD2. The V segment lost 2 bases and the J segment 2 bases; nucleotides outside the gene matches: 6. The CDR3 sequence is 18 residues long. Per the germline V gene, CDR1 is KGHDR and CDR2 is SFDVKD. CDR3 sequence reads: CATSDSRGLAGVQETQYF. CDR3 in DNA: TGTGCCACCAGTGATTCGAGGGGACTAGCGGGGGTACAAGAGACCCAGTACTTC.

This clonotype was seen a few times. The chain links TRBV7-3 to TRBJ2-3, with 8 bases aligning to TRBD2. V was clipped by 5 bases and J by 1 base; unmatched bases: 8. CDR1 SGHTA and CDR2 FQGTGA come from the germline V gene. This CDR3 has 16 amino acids. This chain's CDR3 is CASSKEGLGGTDTQYF. CDR3 DNA sequence: TGTGCCAGCAGCAAAGAGGGACTAGGGGGCACAGATACGCAGTATTTT.

This clonotype has more than one count but fewer than ten. This chain uses TRBV4-3 with TRBJ1-1; no definite D call. With 2 bases removed from V and 0 bases from J, the gap between germline ends came to 10 bases. This CDR3 comprises 15 residues. The germline V gene encodes CDR1 LGHNA and CDR2 YSLEER. The CDR3 nucleotides are TGCGCCAGCAGCCAATTGCCGGGGATGAACACTGAAGCTTTCTTT. Translated, it gives CASSQLPGMNTEAFF.

The CDR3 is CASSGFGLAGEKLFF. In DNA form, the CDR3 reads TGTGCCAGCAGTGGGTTTGGGTTGGCGGGGGAAAAACTGTTTTTT. This rearrangement joins TRBV27 to TRBJ1-4; D is ambiguous. The CDR3 length is 15 residues. Germline V CDR1 and CDR2: MNHEY, SMNVEV (reference sequence). Trimming removed 5 bases at V and 8 bases at J, with 18 bases between.

The chain carries TRBV5-1 and TRBJ2-1, with 9 bases aligning to TRBD1. Unmatched junction bases numbered 12, after V lost 2 bases and J lost 9 bases. Germline V gene sequence: CDR1 SGHRS, CDR2 YFSETQ. The CDR3 covers 16 residues. The CDR3 nucleotides are TGCGCCAGCAGCTTTACTACAGGGGGCTTAGGCAGTGAGCAGTTCTTC. This translates into CASSFTTGGLGSEQFF.

The chain links TRBV12-3 or TRBV12-4 to TRBJ2-7; 8 bases are shared with TRBD1. The length of the CDR3 is 13 residues. V dropped 8 bases and J dropped 3; count of bases not matched to a gene: 6. The CDR3 coding sequence is TGTGCCAGCCGTCGGACAGGGTACTACGAGCAGTACTTC. Translation: CASRRTGYYEQYF.